This T cell receptor (beta chain) stems from a study of blood T cell repertoires in COVID-19. Study in general: Researchers got acute and convalescent COVID-19 samples from the United States, Italy and Spain. T cells, B-cell-depleted T cells, or PBMCs provided the cDNA or gDNA that served as material.

Authors' data handling: Nucleated cell counts were estimated from reference gene primer amplification. The table came from immunoSEQ multiplex PCR; TCRdb's copy has only in-frame clones and leaves some out. Clone size and the V and J calls come from that table; the DNA yielded D and trimming. The sample carries 200,000 to 250,000 clones, about 79% recorded once. Trimming removed 1 base from V and 7 bases from J; junction bases left unmatched: 3. Germline CDR1 and CDR2: LGHDT and YNNKEL (reference sequence). The CDR3 is made up of 15 amino acids. The specimen was peripheral blood. This chain links TRBV3-1 (or the pseudogene TRBV3-2) with TRBJ1-6; 8 bases map to TRBD1. This TCR derives from a human donor in a cohort sampled during active COVID-19. The DNA for the CDR3 is TGTGCCAGCAGCCAAGGGCCAGGGGGCAATTCACCCCTCCACTTT. Translation: CASSQGPGGNSPLHF.